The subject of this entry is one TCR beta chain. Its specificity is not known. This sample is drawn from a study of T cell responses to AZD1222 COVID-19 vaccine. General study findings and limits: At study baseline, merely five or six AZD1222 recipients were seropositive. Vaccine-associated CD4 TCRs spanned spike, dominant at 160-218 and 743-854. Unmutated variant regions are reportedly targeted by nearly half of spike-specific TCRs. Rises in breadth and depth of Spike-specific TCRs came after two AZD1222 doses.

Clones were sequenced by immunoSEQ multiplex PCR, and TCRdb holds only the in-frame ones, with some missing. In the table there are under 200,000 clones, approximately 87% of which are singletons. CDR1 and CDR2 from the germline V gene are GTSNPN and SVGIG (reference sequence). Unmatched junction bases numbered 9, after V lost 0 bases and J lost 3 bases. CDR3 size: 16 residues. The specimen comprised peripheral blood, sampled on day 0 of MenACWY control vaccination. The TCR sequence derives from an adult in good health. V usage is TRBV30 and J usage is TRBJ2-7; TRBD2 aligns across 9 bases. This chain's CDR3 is CAWSVRASGTIYEQYF. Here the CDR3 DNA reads TGTGCCTGGAGTGTTAGAGCTAGCGGGACCATCTACGAGCAGTACTTC.